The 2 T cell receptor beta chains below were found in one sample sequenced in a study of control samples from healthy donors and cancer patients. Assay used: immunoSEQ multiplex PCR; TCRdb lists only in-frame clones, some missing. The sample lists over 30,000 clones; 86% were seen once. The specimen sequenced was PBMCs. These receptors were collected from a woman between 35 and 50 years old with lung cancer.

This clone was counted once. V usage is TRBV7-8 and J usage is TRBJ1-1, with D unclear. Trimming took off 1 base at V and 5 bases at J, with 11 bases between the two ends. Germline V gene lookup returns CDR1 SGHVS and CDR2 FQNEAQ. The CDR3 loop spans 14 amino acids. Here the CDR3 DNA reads TGTGCCAGCAGCTTAGGGGTCGGAAGAACTGAAGCTTTCTTT. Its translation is CASSLGVGRTEAFF.

CDR3 protein: CASTNPSGMDTQYF. In DNA, the CDR3 is TGTGCCAGCACCAACCCTTCAGGGATGGATACGCAGTATTTT. V is TRBV5-4 and J is TRBJ2-3; a possible D gene is TRBD1 (5 bases). The V end was cut by 6 bases, the J end by 6 bases, with 17 bases between. The CDR3 is 14 residues long. The germline V gene encodes CDR1 SGHNT and CDR2 YYREEE (reference sequence).